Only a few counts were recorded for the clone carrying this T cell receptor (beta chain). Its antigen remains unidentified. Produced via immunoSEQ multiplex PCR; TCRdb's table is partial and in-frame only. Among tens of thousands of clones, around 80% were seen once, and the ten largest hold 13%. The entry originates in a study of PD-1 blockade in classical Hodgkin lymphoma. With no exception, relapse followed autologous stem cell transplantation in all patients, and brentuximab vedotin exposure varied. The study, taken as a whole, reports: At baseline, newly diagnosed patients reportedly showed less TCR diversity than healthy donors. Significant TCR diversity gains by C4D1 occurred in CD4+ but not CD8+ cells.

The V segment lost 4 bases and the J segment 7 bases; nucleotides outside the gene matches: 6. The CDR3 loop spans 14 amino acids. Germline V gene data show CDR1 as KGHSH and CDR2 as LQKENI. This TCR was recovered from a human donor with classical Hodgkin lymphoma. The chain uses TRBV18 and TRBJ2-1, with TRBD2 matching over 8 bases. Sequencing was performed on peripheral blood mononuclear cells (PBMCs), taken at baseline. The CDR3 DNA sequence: TGTGCCAGCTCACTCTCACGGGGGGGGAATGAGCAGTTCTTC. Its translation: CASSLSRGGNEQFF.